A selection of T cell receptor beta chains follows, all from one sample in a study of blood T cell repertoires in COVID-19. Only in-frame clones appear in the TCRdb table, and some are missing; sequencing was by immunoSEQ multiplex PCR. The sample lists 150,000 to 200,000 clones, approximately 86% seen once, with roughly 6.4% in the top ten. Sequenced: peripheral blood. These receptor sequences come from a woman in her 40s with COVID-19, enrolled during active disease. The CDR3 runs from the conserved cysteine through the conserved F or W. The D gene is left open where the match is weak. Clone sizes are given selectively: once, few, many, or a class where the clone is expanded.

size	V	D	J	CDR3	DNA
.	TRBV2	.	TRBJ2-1	CASSDGGLRSYNEQFF	TGTGCCAGCAGTGACGGGGGGCTCAGGTCCTACAATGAGCAGTTCTTC
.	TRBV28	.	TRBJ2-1	CASSSGPSWGEQFF	TGTGCCAGCAGCAGCGGCCCTAGCTGGGGTGAGCAGTTCTTC
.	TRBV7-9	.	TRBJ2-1	CASSSGLSGEQFF	TGTGCCAGCAGCTCCGGACTCTCCGGTGAGCAGTTCTTC
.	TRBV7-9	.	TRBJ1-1	CASTRNPGSSFF	TGTGCCAGCACCCGGAATCCAGGGTCGTCTTTCTTT
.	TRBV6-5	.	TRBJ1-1	CASVRGLNTEAFF	TGTGCCAGCGTCAGGGGTTTGAACACTGAAGCTTTCTTT
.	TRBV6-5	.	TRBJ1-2	CASSYSTRTASGYTF	TGTGCCAGCAGTTACTCGACCCGGACAGCCTCGGGCTACACCTTC
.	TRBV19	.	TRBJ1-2	CASSIGERSGYTF	TGTGCCAGTAGTATAGGAGAGCGAAGTGGCTACACCTTC
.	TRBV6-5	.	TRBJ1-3	CASSYSGQSSGNTIYF	TGTGCCAGCAGTTACTCGGGGCAAAGCTCTGGAAACACCATATATTTT
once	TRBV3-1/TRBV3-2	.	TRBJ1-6	CASSQDLQGFSYNSPLHF	TGTGCCAGCAGCCAAGATCTTCAGGGTTTCTCCTATAATTCACCCCTCCACTTT
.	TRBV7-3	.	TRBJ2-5	CASSPDTGRLSTQYF	TGTGCCAGCAGCCCAGACACGGGGAGGTTGTCGACCCAGTACTTC
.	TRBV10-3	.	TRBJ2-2	CAISESSNTGELFF	TGTGCCATCAGTGAGTCCAGTAACACCGGGGAGCTGTTTTTT
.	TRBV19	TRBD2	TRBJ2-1	CASSIDPYGRAATQNEQFF	TGTGCCAGTAGTATCGATCCCTACGGGAGGGCCGCAACGCAGAATGAGCAGTTCTTC
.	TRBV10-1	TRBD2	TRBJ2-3	CASSETSEADTQYF	TGCGCCAGCAGTGAGACTAGCGAGGCAGATACGCAGTATTTT
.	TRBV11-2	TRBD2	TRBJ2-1	CASSLTSRLAGAPYNEQFF	TGTGCCAGCAGCTTAACTAGTAGGCTAGCGGGGGCCCCTTACAATGAGCAGTTCTTC
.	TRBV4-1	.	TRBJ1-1	CASSQAGNTEAFF	TGCGCCAGCAGCCAAGCGGGGAACACTGAAGCTTTCTTT
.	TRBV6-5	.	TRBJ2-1	CASSSIARGEQFF	TGTGCCAGCAGTTCAATCGCAAGAGGTGAGCAGTTCTTC
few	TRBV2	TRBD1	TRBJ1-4	CASLWTGGNEQLFF	TGTGCCAGCCTCTGGACAGGAGGCAACGAACAACTGTTTTTT
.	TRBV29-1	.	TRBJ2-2	CSVVLADTGELFF	TGCAGCGTTGTTTTAGCAGACACCGGGGAGCTGTTTTTT
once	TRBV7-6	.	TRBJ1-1	CASNDGGNTEAFF	TGTGCCAGCAACGATGGCGGGAACACTGAAGCTTTCTTT
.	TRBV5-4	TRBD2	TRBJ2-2	CASSLGRLAGPGELFF	TGTGCCAGCAGCTTGGGTAGGCTAGCGGGACCCGGGGAGCTGTTTTTT
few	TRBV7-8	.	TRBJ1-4	CASKMGTGDNEKLFF	TGTGCCAGCAAGATGGGGACTGGGGATAATGAAAAACTGTTTTTT
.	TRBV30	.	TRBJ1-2	CAWSPGDGYTF	TGTGCCTGGAGTCCGGGGGATGGCTACACCTTC
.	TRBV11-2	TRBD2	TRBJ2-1	CASSLDLSTSGVFNEQFF	TGTGCCAGCAGCTTAGACCTCTCGACTAGCGGGGTTTTCAATGAGCAGTTCTTC
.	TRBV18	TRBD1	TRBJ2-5	CASSPPGTAQETQYF	TGTGCCAGCTCACCACCAGGGACAGCCCAAGAGACCCAGTACTTC
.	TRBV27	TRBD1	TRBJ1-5	CASGPRQGARQPQHF	TGTGCCAGCGGCCCAAGACAGGGGGCAAGACAGCCCCAGCATTTT
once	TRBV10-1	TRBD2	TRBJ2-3	CASIGLAGGPSTDTQYF	TGCGCCAGCATTGGACTAGCGGGGGGCCCCAGCACAGATACGCAGTATTTT
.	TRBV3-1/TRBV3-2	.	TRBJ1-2	CASSPGGGASYGYTF	TGTGCCAGCAGCCCCGGGGGAGGGGCCAGCTATGGCTACACCTTC
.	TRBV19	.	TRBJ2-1	CASEHDNEQFF	TGTGCCAGTGAGCATGACAATGAGCAGTTCTTC
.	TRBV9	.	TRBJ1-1	CASTPGGVDTEAFF	TGTGCCAGCACCCCCGGGGGGGTGGACACTGAAGCTTTCTTT